The rows below give T cell receptor beta chains drawn from one sample of a study of beta chain features in type 1 diabetes. The method was immunoSEQ multiplex PCR; TCRdb's version includes in-frame clones alone and lacks a portion of them. The data show under 950,000 clones, about a sixth seen once. The specimen was naive CD4+ T cells from blood. The source is a woman younger than 30 in good health. Both conserved end residues are part of each CDR3. A D gene is named only where the DNA matches it firmly. A clone size is listed for some rows: how often the clone was seen (once, few, many), or a class if it is expanded.

v_gene	d_gene	j_gene	len	abundance	CDR3nt	CDR3aa
TRBV4-3	.	TRBJ2-5	15	.	TGCGCCAGCAGCCAACAACTTGGCGGTGAAGAGACCCAGTACTTC	CASSQQLGGEETQYF
TRBV7-3	TRBD2	TRBJ2-3	17	few	TGTGCCAGCAGCTTAAGGACTAGCGGGATGAGCACAGATACGCAGTATTTT	CASSLRTSGMSTDTQYF
TRBV2	.	TRBJ2-2	16	.	TGTGCCAGCAGTGATTACGTTTTCGCGAACACCGGGGAGCTGTTTTTT	CASSDYVFANTGELFF
TRBV2	.	TRBJ2-6	15	few	TGTGCCAACGAAGCGCCAGGGTCAGGGGCCAACGTCCTGACTTTC	CANEAPGSGANVLTF
TRBV29-1	.	TRBJ1-5	11	few	TGCAGCGTTGGCAGCAATCAGCCCCAGCATTTT	CSVGSNQPQHF
TRBV5-6	.	TRBJ2-5	13	.	TGTGCCAGCAGCCCGGCACCCCAAGAGACCCAGTACTTC	CASSPAPQETQYF
TRBV11-2	TRBD2	TRBJ2-3	14	.	TGTGCCAGCAGCTTAAGTGGGACTAAAGATACGCAGTATTTT	CASSLSGTKDTQYF
TRBV28	.	TRBJ1-1	14	.	TGTGCCAGCAGTTTCTCAGGGAGCGGGTCGCGGGCTTTCTTT	CASSFSGSGSRAFF
TRBV11-1	.	TRBJ2-6	17	.	TGTGCCAGCAGCTTAGGGTATCTCAACTCTGGGGCCAACGTCCTGACTTTC	CASSLGYLNSGANVLTF
TRBV9	.	TRBJ2-7	16	few	TGTGCCAGCAGCGTAGCGGGCGATGGGAGCTCCTACGAGCAGTACTTC	CASSVAGDGSSYEQYF
TRBV7-2	.	TRBJ1-4	14	few	TGTGCCAGCAGCTTACACACAGTCGGTGAAAAACTGTTTTTT	CASSLHTVGEKLFF
TRBV6-5	.	TRBJ1-2	15	few	TGTGCCAGCAGGTCGTTATTAGCGCATAACTATGGCTACACCTTC	CASRSLLAHNYGYTF
TRBV5-1	.	TRBJ2-1	13	.	TGCGCCAGCAGCGGCGGGACCTACAATGAGCAGTTCTTC	CASSGGTYNEQFF
TRBV7-3	.	TRBJ2-3	15	.	TGTGCCAGCAGCCCACACCGGGCTGGGGCAGATACGCAGTATTTT	CASSPHRAGADTQYF
TRBV5-4	.	TRBJ1-2	16	.	TGTGCCAGCAGTCGTCCGGGAAGAGTCTCAAGTATGGGCTACACCTTC	CASSRPGRVSSMGYTF
TRBV7-2	.	TRBJ1-2	14	few	TGTGCCAGCAGCTCGAGCGGGACGGACTATGGCTACACCTTC	CASSSSGTDYGYTF
TRBV5-1	.	TRBJ2-3	15	few	TGCGCCAGCAGCCCAGCGCTTCCTAGCACAGATACGCAGTATTTT	CASSPALPSTDTQYF
TRBV5-1	.	TRBJ2-6	19	few	TGCGCCAGCAGCTTGACCCGAGGGGGGTCAAGCTCTGGGGCCAACGTCCTGACTTTC	CASSLTRGGSSSGANVLTF
TRBV28	.	TRBJ2-7	16	.	TGTGCCAGCAGTTTATTTTGGACTCAGCCGCCTTACGAGCAGTACTTC	CASSLFWTQPPYEQYF
TRBV29-1	.	TRBJ2-7	15	.	TGCAGCGTTGTCCGCCGGGCAGGGATAACCTACGAGCAGTACTTC	CSVVRRAGITYEQYF
TRBV5-1	.	TRBJ2-1	13	few	TGCGCCAGCAGCCTTAGCTCCTACAATGAGCAGTTCTTC	CASSLSSYNEQFF
TRBV7-2	TRBD2	TRBJ2-7	15	few	TGTGCCAGCAGTTATAGCGGGTCGAGCTCCTACGAGCAGTACTTC	CASSYSGSSSYEQYF